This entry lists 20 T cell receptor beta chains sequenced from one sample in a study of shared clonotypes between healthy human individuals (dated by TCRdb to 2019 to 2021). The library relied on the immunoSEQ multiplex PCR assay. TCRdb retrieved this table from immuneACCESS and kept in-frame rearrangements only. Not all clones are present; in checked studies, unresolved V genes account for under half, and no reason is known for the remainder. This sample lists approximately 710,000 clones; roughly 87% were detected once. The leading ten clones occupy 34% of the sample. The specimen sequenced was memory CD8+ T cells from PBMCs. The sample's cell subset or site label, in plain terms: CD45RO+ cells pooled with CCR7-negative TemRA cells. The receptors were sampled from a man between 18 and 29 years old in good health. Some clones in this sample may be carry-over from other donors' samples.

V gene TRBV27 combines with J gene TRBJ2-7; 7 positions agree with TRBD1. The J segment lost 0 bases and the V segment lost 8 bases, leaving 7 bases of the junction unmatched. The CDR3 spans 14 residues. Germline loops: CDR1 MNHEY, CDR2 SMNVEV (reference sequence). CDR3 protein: CASGLTGISYEQYF. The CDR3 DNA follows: TGTGCCAGCGGACTGACAGGGATCTCCTACGAGCAGTACTTC.

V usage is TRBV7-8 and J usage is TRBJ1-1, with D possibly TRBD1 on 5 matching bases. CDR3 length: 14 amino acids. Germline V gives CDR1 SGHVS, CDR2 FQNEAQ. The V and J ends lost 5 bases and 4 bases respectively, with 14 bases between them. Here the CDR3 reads CASSPRVGGTEAFF. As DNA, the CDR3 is TGTGCCAGCAGCCCCAGGGTAGGCGGCACTGAAGCTTTCTTT. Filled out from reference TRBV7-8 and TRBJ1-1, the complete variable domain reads GAGVSQSPRYKVAKRGQDVALRCDPISGHVSLFWYQQALGQGPEFLTYFQNEAQLDKSGLPSDRFFAERPEGSVSTLKIQRTQQEDSAVYLCASSPRVGGTEAFFGQGTRLTVV.

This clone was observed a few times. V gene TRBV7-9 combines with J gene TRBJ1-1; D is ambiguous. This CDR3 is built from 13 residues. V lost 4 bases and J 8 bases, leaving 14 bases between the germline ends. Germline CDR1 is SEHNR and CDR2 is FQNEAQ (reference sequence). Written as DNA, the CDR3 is TGTGCCAGCAGCTCATCACGATACCCCGAAGCTTTCTTT. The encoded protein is CASSSSRYPEAFF.

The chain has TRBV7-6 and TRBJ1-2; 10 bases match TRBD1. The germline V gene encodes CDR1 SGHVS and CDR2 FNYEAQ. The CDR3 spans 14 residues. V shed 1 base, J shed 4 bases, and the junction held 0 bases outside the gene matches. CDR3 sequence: CASSLGTGGYGYTF. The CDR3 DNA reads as TGTGCCAGCAGCTTAGGGACAGGGGGCTATGGCTACACCTTC.

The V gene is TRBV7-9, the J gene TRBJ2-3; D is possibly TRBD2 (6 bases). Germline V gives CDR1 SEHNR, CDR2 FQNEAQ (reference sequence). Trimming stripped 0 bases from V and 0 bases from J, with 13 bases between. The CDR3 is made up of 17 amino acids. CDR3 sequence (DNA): TGTGCCAGCAGCTTAGCCCTGACGGGACTTAGCACAGATACGCAGTATTTT. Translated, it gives CASSLALTGLSTDTQYF.

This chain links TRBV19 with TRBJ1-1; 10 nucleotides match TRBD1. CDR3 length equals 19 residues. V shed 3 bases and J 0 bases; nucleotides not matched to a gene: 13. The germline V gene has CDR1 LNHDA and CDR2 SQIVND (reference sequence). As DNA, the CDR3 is TGTGCCAGTAGTATCCCATTTACTACGACAGGGGGCATGAACACTGAAGCTTTCTTT. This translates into CASSIPFTTTGGMNTEAFF.

This CDR3 is CASSLFSGDTGELFF. As DNA, the CDR3 is TGTGCCAGCAGCTTGTTTAGCGGAGACACCGGGGAGCTGTTTTTT. The rearrangement joins TRBV7-2 to TRBJ2-2, with a weak D call TRBD2 (6 bases). Germline loops: CDR1 SGHTA, CDR2 FQGNSA. CDR3 length: 15 residues. The V and J ends lost 3 bases and 3 bases respectively, with 11 bases between them.

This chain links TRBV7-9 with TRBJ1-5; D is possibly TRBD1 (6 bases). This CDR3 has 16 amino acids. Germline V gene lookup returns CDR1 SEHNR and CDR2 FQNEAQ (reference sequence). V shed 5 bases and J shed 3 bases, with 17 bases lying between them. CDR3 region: CASSLIEGGDNQPQHF. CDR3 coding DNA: TGTGCCAGCAGCCTCATAGAGGGGGGGGACAATCAGCCCCAGCATTTT.

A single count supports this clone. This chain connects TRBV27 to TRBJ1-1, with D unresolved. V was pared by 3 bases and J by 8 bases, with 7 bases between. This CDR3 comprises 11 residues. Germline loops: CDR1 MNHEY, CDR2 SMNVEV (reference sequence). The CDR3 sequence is CASSFGLEAFF. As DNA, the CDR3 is TGTGCCAGCAGTTTCGGTCTAGAAGCTTTCTTT.

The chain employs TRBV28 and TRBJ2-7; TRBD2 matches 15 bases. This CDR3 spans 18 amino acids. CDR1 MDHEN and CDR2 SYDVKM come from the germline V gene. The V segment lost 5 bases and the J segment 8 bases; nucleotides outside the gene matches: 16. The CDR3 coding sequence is TGTGCCAGCAGTCGAGACCAACTTCGGACTAGCGGGAGGGTTAAGCAGTACTTC. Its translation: CASSRDQLRTSGRVKQYF.

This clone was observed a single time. The CDR3 sequence: CASSPTPLAEASYEQYF. The DNA for the CDR3 is TGTGCCAGCAGCCCCACCCCACTAGCGGAGGCCTCCTACGAGCAGTACTTC. The chain links TRBV27 to TRBJ2-7, with 8 bases that match TRBD2. V was pared by 6 bases and J by 0 bases, with 13 bases of the junction left unmatched. The CDR3 runs 17 residues. Per germline, CDR1 MNHEY and CDR2 SMNVEV (reference sequence).

For the CDR3, the DNA is TGTGCCAGCAGTCCAAGTATCGGACAGCATTTGAACACTGAAGCTTTCTTT. It translates to CASSPSIGQHLNTEAFF. The rearrangement links TRBV7-9 to TRBJ1-1, with D possibly TRBD1 on 6 matching bases. Trimming took 6 bases from V and 0 from J, leaving 20 bases between them. The CDR3 consists of 17 residues. CDR1 is SEHNR, CDR2 FQNEAQ, per germline (reference sequence). The whole variable domain, remainder taken from reference TRBV7-9 and TRBJ1-1, is DTGVSQNPRHKITKRGQNVTFRCDPISEHNRLYWYRQTLGQGPEFLTYFQNEAQLEKSRLLSDRFSAERPKGSFSTLEIQRTEQGDSAMYLCASSPSIGQHLNTEAFFGQGTRLTVV.

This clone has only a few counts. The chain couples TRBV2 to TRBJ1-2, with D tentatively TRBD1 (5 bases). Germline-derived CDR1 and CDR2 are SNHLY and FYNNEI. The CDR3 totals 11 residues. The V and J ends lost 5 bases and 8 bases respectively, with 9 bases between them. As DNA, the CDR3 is TGTGCCAGCAGTCCAGGGAGCGGCTACACCTTC. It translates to CASSPGSGYTF. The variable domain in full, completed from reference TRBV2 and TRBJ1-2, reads EPEVTQTPSHQVTQMGQEVILRCVPISNHLYFYWYRQILGQKVEFLVSFYNNEISEKSEIFDDQFSVERPDGSNFTLKIRSTKLEDSAMYFCASSPGSGYTFGSGTRLTVV.

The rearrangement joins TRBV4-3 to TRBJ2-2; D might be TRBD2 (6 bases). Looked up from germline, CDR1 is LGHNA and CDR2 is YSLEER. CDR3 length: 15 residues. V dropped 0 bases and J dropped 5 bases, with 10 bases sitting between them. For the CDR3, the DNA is TGCGCCAGCAGCCAAGATTGGGGGGATACCGGGGAGCTGTTTTTT. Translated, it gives CASSQDWGDTGELFF.

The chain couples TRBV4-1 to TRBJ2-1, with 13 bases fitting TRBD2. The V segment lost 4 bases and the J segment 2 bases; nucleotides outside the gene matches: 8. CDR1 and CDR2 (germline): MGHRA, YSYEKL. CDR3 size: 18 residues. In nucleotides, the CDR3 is TGCGCCAGCAGCCTAATCGGACTAGCGGGGGTAGCCTACAATGAGCAGTTCTTC. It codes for CASSLIGLAGVAYNEQFF.

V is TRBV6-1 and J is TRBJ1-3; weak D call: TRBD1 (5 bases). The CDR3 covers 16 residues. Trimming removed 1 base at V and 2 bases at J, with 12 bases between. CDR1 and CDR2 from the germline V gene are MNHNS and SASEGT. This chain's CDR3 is CASSEGQGLAGNTIYF. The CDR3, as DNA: TGTGCCAGCAGTGAAGGGCAGGGCTTGGCTGGAAACACCATATATTTT.

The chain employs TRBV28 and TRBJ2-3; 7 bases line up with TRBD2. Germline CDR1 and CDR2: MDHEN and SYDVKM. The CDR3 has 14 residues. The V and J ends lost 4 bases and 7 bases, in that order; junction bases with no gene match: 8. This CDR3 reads CASSWGGSLNTQYF. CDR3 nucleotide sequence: TGTGCCAGCAGTTGGGGCGGGAGTCTGAATACGCAGTATTTT.

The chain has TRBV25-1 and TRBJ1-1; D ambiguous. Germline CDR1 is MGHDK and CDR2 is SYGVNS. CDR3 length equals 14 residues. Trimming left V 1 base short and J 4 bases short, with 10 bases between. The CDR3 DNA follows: TGTGCCAGCAGTGAATTTGGCCTATTCACTGAAGCTTTCTTT. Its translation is CASSEFGLFTEAFF.

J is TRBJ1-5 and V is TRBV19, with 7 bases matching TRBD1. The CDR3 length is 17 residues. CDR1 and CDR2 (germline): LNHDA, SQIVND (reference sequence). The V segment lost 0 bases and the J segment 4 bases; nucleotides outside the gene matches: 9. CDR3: CASSIDGVDRVNQPQHF. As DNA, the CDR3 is TGTGCCAGTAGTATAGATGGAGTCGACAGGGTGAATCAGCCCCAGCATTTT. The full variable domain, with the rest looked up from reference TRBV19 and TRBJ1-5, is DGGITQSPKYLFRKEGQNVTLSCEQNLNHDAMYWYRQDPGQGLRLIYYSQIVNDFQKGDIAEGYSVSREKKESFPLTVTSAQKNPTAFYLCASSIDGVDRVNQPQHFGDGTRLSIL.

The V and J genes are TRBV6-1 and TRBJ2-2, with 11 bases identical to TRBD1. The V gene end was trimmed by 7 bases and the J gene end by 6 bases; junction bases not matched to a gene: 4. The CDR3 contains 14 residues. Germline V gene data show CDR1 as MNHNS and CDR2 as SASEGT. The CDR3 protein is CASTKDRGPGELFF. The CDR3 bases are TGTGCCAGCACGAAGGACAGGGGGCCCGGGGAGCTGTTTTTT.